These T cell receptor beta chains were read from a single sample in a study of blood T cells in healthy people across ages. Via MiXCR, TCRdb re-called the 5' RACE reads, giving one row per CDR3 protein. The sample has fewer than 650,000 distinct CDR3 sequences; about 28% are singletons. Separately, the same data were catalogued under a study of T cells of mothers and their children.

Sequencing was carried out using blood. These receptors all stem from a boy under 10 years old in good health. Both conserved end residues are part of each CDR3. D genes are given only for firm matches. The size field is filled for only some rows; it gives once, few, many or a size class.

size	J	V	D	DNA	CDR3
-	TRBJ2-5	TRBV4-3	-	TGCGCCAGCAGCCAAGTGAGACAGAACCGTCACCAAGAGACCCAGTACTTC	CASSQVRQNRHQETQYF
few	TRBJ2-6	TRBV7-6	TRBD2	TGTGCCAGCAGCTTAAGACTAGCGGGCTCCGAAGGGGCCAACGTCCTGACTTTC	CASSLRLAGSEGANVLTF
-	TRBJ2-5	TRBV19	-	TGTGCCAGTAGTGGGGGGACGTACCAAGAGACCCAGTACTTC	CASSGGTYQETQYF
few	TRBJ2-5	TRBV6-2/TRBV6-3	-	TGTGCCAGCAGTTACGCTAGCGACCAAGAGACCCAGTACTTC	CASSYASDQETQYF
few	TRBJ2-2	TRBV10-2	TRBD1	TGCGCCAGCACCCCTGGACAGGGGGCCGGGGAGCTGTTTTTT	CASTPGQGAGELFF
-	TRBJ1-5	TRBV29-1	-	TGCAGCGTTGTCACGGGGGGAAATCAGCCCCAGCATTTT	CSVVTGGNQPQHF
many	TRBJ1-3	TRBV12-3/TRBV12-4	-	TGTGCCAGCAGGACCCCCGGAAACACCATATATTTT	CASRTPGNTIYF
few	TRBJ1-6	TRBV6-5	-	TGTGCCAGCAGTTACGGCGGGGTTCGTACTAATTCACCCCTCCACTTT	CASSYGGVRTNSPLHF
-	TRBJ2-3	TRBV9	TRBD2	TGTGCCAGCAGCGCGCTAGCGGGGGGTACCACAGATACGCAGTATTTT	CASSALAGGTTDTQYF
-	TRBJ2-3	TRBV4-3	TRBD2	TGCGCCAGCAGCCAGGGAGGGGTAGCGGGAGGGAGCACAGATACGCAGTATTTT	CASSQGGVAGGSTDTQYF
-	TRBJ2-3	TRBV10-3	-	TGTGCCATCAACGGGGGCGGCCGGGCAGATACGCAGTATTTT	CAINGGGRADTQYF
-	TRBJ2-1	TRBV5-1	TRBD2	TGCGCCAGCACTCCGTCGACTAGCGGGAACCATGAGCAGTTCTTC	CASTPSTSGNHEQFF
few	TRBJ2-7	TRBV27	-	TGTGCCAGCAGTTTATCCGTGACGGACATCTACGAGCAGTACTTC	CASSLSVTDIYEQYF
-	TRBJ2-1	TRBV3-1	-	TGTGCCAGCAGCCCAGTAATAGGGGCCCTATACAATGAGCAGTTCTTC	CASSPVIGALYNEQFF
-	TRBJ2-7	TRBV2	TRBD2	TGTGCCAGCAGTGATGGGACTAGCGGGAGTTTCGGCGAGCAGTACTTC	CASSDGTSGSFGEQYF
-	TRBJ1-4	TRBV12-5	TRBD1	TGTGCTAGTGGCGCGACAGGGGCGAATGAAAAACTGTTTTTT	CASGATGANEKLFF
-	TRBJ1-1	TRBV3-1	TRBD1	TGTGCCAGCAGCTCGGGGACAGGGTTTAACACTGAAGCTTTCTTT	CASSSGTGFNTEAFF
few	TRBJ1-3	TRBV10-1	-	TGCGCCAGCAGTGACGGCGGCTCTGGAAACACCATATATTTT	CASSDGGSGNTIYF
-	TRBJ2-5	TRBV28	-	TGTGCCAGCAGACCGGGGTACCAAGAGACCCAGTACTTC	CASRPGYQETQYF
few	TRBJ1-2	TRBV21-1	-	TGTGCCAGCAGCAAGGTCGGCAGGGCCGGATGCTACACCTTC	CASSKVGRAGCYTF
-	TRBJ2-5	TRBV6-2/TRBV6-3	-	TGTGCCAGCAGCCGGGGACTGGATCAAGAGACCCAGTACTTC	CASSRGLDQETQYF
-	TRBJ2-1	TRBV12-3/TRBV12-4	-	TGTGCCAGCAGTTTGAGAGGCGGGGCCTCCTACAATGAGCAGTTCTTC	CASSLRGGASYNEQFF
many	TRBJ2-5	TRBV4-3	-	TGCGCCAGCAGCCAAGGAAGAGCCGGGAGTAGGTTCTCGGGGCAGTACTTC	CASSQGRAGSRFSGQYF
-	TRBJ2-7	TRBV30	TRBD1	TGTGCCTCGGAGGGGACAGGTTATTACGAGCAGTACTTC	CASEGTGYYEQYF
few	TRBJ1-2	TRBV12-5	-	TGTGCTAGTGGTTCAACCGTTGGCTACACCTTC	CASGSTVGYTF
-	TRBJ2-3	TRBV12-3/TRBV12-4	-	TGTGCCAGCAGTTTCGGGGCGGCTATCACAGATACGCAGTATTTT	CASSFGAAITDTQYF
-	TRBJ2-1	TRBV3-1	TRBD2	TGTGCCAGCAGTCTCGTCGGGGGGGCTAACAATGAGCAGTTCTTC	CASSLVGGANNEQFF
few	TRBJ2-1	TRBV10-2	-	TGCGCCAGCGGACTCCCTCGCAATGAGCAGTTCTTC	CASGLPRNEQFF
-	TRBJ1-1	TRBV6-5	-	TGTGCCAGCAGTTACGCCATCCAGGGGACTTCCGAGTTAAACACTGAAGCTTTCTTT	CASSYAIQGTSELNTEAFF
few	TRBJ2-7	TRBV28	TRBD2	TGTGCCAGCACCGAAGCGGGAGATAACTACGAGCAGTACTTC	CASTEAGDNYEQYF
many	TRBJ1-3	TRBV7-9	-	TGTGCCAGCATGGCAGCTTCTGGAAACACCATATATTTT	CASMAASGNTIYF
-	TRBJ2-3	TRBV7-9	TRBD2	TGTGCCAGCAGCCGAGCGGGGGTTACAGATACGCAGTATTTT	CASSRAGVTDTQYF
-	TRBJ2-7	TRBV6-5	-	TGTGCCAGCAGTGCGGGACTGAGCTCCTACGAGCAGTACTTC	CASSAGLSSYEQYF